This is a list of T cell receptor beta chains from one sample in a study of blood T cell repertoires in COVID-19. This table comes from immunoSEQ multiplex PCR, and its TCRdb copy is limited to in-frame clones, with some not included. The sample yields 55,000 to 75,000 clones, about 79% seen once. The sample comprised peripheral blood. The receptor source for this set is a man in his 70s with acute or convalescent COVID-19. CDR3s include the opening cysteine and the closing phenylalanine or tryptophan. D genes are given only for firm matches. Clone size is shown for a subset of rows, as once, few, many or a class of expanded clone.

CDR3nt	CDR3aa	d_gene	abundance	v_gene	j_gene
TGTGCCAGTAGTCTGAATGACAGGGGGCCCTACGAGCAGTACTTC	CASSLNDRGPYEQYF	TRBD1	once	TRBV19	TRBJ2-7
TGTGCCAGCAGCGGGACATTTTCTGAAGCTTTCTTT	CASSGTFSEAFF	.	once	TRBV6-2/TRBV6-3	TRBJ1-1
TGTGCCAGTAGTATCTTCGAGGGGACAGGGATCAATCAGCCCCAGCATTTT	CASSIFEGTGINQPQHF	TRBD1	.	TRBV19	TRBJ1-5
TGTGCCAGCAGCAGAAGCGGGGGTGGCTCCTACGAGCAGTACTTC	CASSRSGGGSYEQYF	.	.	TRBV21-1	TRBJ2-7
TGCGCCAGCAGCTCCTTGACTAGCACTGAAGCTTTCTTT	CASSSLTSTEAFF	.	.	TRBV5-1	TRBJ1-1
TGCAGCGCTAGGGGCCAGGGGGCCGGTGGCTACACCTTC	CSARGQGAGGYTF	TRBD1	.	TRBV29-1	TRBJ1-2
TGTGCCAGCAGCCGCCGACAGGGAACTAATGAAAAACTGTTTTTT	CASSRRQGTNEKLFF	TRBD1	.	TRBV7-2	TRBJ1-4
TGCAGCGTTAAAAAGTATTCTGGAGGGGACACTGAAGCTTTCTTT	CSVKKYSGGDTEAFF	.	.	TRBV29-1	TRBJ1-1
TGTGCCAGCAGCTTATCCGGGACTCTTTCTGGAAACACCATATATTTT	CASSLSGTLSGNTIYF	.	many	TRBV7-8	TRBJ1-3
TGTGCCAGCAGCTTGGACTTTAACTCCTACGAGCAGTACTTC	CASSLDFNSYEQYF	.	.	TRBV5-4	TRBJ2-7
TGCGCCAGCAGCCAGGCTGCGGGTACGCAGTATTTT	CASSQAAGTQYF	.	.	TRBV4-3	TRBJ2-3